The TCR beta chain described here comes from a study of shared clonotypes between healthy human individuals (dated by TCRdb to about 2020). As for the study more broadly: A couple of women and a few men aged 18 to 49 years were included in the cohort. For each donor, CD4 naive and CD4 memory were each given three plates, CD8 naive was given two plates, and CD8 memory was given one plate. To increase sequencing depth and limit assay-specific biases, different laboratories used diverse techniques to prepare libraries and sequence TCR repertoires. Per donor, leukapheresis produced somewhere between about 0.8 and 9.5 billion PBMCs. To estimate repertoire size and how much clonotypes are shared between individuals, the study performed deep sequencing of blood TCR repertoires from a handful of healthy adults.

Using the deep immunoSEQ assay, TCR CDR3 regions were amplified from genomic DNA by multiplex PCR. Extracted genomic DNA from each cell subset was distributed evenly across all wells of several immunoSEQ 96-well plates, and each plate was treated as a replicate. For sorted subsets, approximately 210 ng of genomic DNA, equivalent to around 31,000 T cell genomes, went into each replicate PCR. Purified libraries were quantified with a Qubit 3.0 fluorometer, sized on a Bioanalyzer 2100, and re-quantified with the KAPA Library Quantification kit. Every immunoSEQ 96-well plate was sequenced on a dedicated single-read 150-cycle Illumina NextSeq 550 flow cell. As for how the authors treated the data: Because the immunoSEQ output held only junctional sequences and lacked quality scores, the filtering could not match the filtering applied to full-length reads. Sequences were annotated with PyIR, a Python wrapper for IgBLAST v1.9, and V/J genes and CDR3 were assigned using IMGT germline references. Any read was removed if the V/J assignment was weak (E-value above 1e-6), the CDR3 was missing, or the read contained stop codons, out-of-frame junctions, or ambiguous translated residues. V3J clonotypes were defined by identical inferred V gene, J gene, and CDR3 amino acid sequence. The percentage overlap between two repertoires was calculated by dividing the number of shared unique clonotypes by the size of the smaller repertoire. Repertoire richness was assessed with RTK rarefaction, the Chao1 estimator, and Recon v2.1 estimates of unobserved clonotypes. For all TCRbeta clonotypes obtained by the gDNA method from a few donors, generation probabilities were computed with OLGA. TCRdb took over this immuneACCESS table, retaining in-frame rearrangements with V and J assigned. Such tables are incomplete; in checked studies, under half of the missing clones stem from an unresolved V gene, and the remainder is unexplained. V, J and clone size derive from that table, while D and trimming were established from the DNA sequence. The sample contains roughly 1,500,000 clones, 95% to 99% of them found a single time. Roughly 0.45% of the sample lies in the top ten.

General findings and caveats noted by the study authors: Compared with non-shared clonotypes, the clonotypes found in all four sorted-subset donors had higher generation probabilities. Only blood was sampled, and tissue TCR repertoires likely differ from those in blood. Rarefaction of sorted-subset datasets indicated incomplete sequencing despite the large sequencing depth. Pairwise subsampling led to the expectation that sequencing depth would affect the degree of clonotype sharing among donors. Across a handful of donors, roughly 5% of naive CD4, roughly 3.3% of naive CD8, 2.3% of memory CD4, and approximately 0.4% of memory CD8 clonotypes were shared. Because the study included only a small number of donors, the genetic and exposure-history diversity represented was limited. Estimated clonotype richness was generally larger for naive than for memory subsets.

Comment on this clone: Its antigen remains unidentified. Base qualities were left out, and no much larger clone turns up one base away.

From the germline V gene, CDR1 is SGHRS and CDR2 is YFSETQ. There are 16 amino acids in the CDR3, from cysteine to phenylalanine inclusive. This entry keeps only the CDR3 DNA: 48 bases, framed from base 1. V is trimmed back by 4 bases and J by 2 bases, and the junction contains 4 bases that no gene match accounts for. The donors were healthy, HIV-negative adults who had no recently reported acute infections or vaccinations. Only Caucasian adults living in Nashville, Tennessee, USA were represented among the donors. CD4+ T cells were enriched through magnetic negative selection, after which naive cells were positively selected on CD45RA and the remaining negative fraction served as the memory subset. After blood collection by leukapheresis, PBMCs were isolated using Ficoll-Histopaque density gradient centrifugation and then cryopreserved in the vapor phase of liquid nitrogen. Purity and quantity of every magnetically sorted T cell population were checked by analytical flow cytometry. From each sorted fraction, genomic DNA was isolated and quantified by UV absorbance on a Nanodrop 2000c.

Sequencing was done on a sample of naive CD4+ T cells sorted from blood. In light of the paper, this sample's cell subset or site label describes: CD45RA+ positively selected. The receptor was isolated from a man aged 25-45 years in good health. The chain is made from TRBV5-1 and TRBJ2-1, and TRBD2 matches 12 of the central bases. CDR3 reads: CASSKTSGSTYNEQFF. The DNA sequence is given as TGCGCCAGCAGCAAGACTAGCGGGAGTACCTACAATGAGCAGTTCTTC.